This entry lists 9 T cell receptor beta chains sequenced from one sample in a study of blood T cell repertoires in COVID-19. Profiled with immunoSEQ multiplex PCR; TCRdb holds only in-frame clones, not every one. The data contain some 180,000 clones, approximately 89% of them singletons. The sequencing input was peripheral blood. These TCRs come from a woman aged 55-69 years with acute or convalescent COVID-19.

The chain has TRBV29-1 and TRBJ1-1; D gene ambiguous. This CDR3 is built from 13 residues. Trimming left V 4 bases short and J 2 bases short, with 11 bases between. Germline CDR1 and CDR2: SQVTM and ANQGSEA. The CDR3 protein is CSVGMAGNTEAFF. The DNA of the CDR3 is TGCAGCGTTGGGATGGCAGGAAACACTGAAGCTTTCTTT.

The CDR3 protein is CASSAGRWEETQYF. The CDR3, as DNA: TGTGCCAGTAGCGCGGGACGGTGGGAAGAGACCCAGTACTTC. The rearrangement links TRBV19 to TRBJ2-5, with D tentatively TRBD2 (6 bases). With 6 bases removed from V and 3 bases from J, the gap between germline ends came to 14 bases. CDR1 is LNHDA, CDR2 SQIVND, per germline (reference sequence). CDR3 length: 14 amino acids.

The CDR3 coding sequence is TGTGCCAGCAGTTTATCACTCCGGGGCTACACCTTC. Translated: CASSLSLRGYTF. The chain couples TRBV12-3 or TRBV12-4 to TRBJ1-2; the D is unclear. The germline V and J ends were trimmed by 2 bases and 8 bases, with 9 bases remaining between them. This CDR3 has 12 amino acids.

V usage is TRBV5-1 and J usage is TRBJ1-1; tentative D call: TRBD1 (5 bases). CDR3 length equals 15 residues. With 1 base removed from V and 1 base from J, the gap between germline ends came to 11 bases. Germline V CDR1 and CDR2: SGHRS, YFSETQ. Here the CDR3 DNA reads TGCGCCAGCAGCTTGCAAGGGGCCCCGAACACTGAAGCTTTCTTT. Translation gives CASSLQGAPNTEAFF. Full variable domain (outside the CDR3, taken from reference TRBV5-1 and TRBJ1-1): KAGVTQTPRYLIKTRGQQVTLSCSPISGHRSVSWYQQTPGQGLQFLFEYFSETQRNKGNFPGRFSGRQFSNSRSEMNVSTLELGDSALYLCASSLQGAPNTEAFFGQGTRLTVV.

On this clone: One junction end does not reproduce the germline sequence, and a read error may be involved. The CDR3 coding sequence is TGTGCCTGGGGGACAGGGGGCAACCAGCCCCAGCATTTT. It translates to CAWGTGGNQPQHF. V is TRBV30 and J is TRBJ1-5; 12 bases align to TRBD1. The CDR3 is 13 residues long. Germline CDR1 GTSNPN, CDR2 SVGIG (reference sequence). Full variable domain (remainder filled in from reference TRBV30 and TRBJ1-5): SQTIHQWPATLVQPVGSPLSLECTVEGTSNPNLYWYRQAAGRGLQLLFYSVGIGQISSEVPQNLSASRPQDRQFILSSKKLLLSDSGFYLCAWGTGGNQPQHFGDGTRLSIL.

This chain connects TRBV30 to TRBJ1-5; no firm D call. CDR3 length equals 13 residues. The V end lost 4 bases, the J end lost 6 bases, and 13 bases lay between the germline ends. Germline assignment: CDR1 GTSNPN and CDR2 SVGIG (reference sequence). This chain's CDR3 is CAWNRESSQPQHF. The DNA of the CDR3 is TGTGCCTGGAATAGGGAGTCGAGTCAGCCCCAGCATTTT.

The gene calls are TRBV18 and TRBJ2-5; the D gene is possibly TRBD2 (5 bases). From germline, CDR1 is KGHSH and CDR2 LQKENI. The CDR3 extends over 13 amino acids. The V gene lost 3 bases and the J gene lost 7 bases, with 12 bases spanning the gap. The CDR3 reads CASSPLLGGTQYF. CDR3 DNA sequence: TGTGCCAGCTCACCCCTCTTAGGAGGGACCCAGTACTTC.

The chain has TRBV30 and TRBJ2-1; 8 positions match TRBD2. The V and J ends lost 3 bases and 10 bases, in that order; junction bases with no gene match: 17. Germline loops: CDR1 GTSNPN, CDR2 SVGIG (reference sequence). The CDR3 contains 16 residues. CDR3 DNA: TGTGCCTGGAGGCCTAAAGGACTAGCCCGTTACAGGGAGCAGTTCTTC. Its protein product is CAWRPKGLARYREQFF. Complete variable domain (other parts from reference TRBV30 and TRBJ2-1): SQTIHQWPATLVQPVGSPLSLECTVEGTSNPNLYWYRQAAGRGLQLLFYSVGIGQISSEVPQNLSASRPQDRQFILSSKKLLLSDSGFYLCAWRPKGLARYREQFFGPGTRLTVL.

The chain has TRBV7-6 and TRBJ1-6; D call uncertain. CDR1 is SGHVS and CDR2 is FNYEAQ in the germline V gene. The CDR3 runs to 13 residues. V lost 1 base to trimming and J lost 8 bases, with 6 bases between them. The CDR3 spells CASSLGGDSPLHF. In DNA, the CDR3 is TGTGCCAGCAGCTTAGGCGGGGATTCACCCCTCCACTTT.